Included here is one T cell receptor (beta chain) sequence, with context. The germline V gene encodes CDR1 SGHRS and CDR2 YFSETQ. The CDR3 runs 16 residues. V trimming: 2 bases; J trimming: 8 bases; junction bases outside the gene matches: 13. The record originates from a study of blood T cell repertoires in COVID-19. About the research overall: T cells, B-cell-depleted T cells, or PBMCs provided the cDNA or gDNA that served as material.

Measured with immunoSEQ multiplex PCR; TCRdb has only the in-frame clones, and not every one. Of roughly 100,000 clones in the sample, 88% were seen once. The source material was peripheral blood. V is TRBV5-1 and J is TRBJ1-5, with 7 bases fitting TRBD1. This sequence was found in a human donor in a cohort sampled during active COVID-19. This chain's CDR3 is CASSLTPGTVNEPQHF. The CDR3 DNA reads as TGCGCCAGCAGCTTAACACCCGGGACAGTTAACGAGCCCCAGCATTTT.